This TCR beta chain was retrieved from a study of blood T cell repertoires in COVID-19. The overall study: There were acute and convalescent COVID-19 samples, and they came from the United States, Italy and Spain.

The cohort comprised adults aged 18 to 89 years residing in about two dozen US areas. CDR1 and CDR2 from the germline V gene are SEHNR and FQNEAQ (reference sequence). The CDR3 consists of 14 residues. V lost 4 bases to trimming and J lost 0 bases, with 9 bases between them. Original handling: Amplified reference gene primers provided the basis for estimating nucleated cell counts. TCRdb's copy holds only in-frame clones and misses some; the assay was immunoSEQ multiplex PCR. That table gives V, J and clone size, and the DNA gave D and trimming. This table holds under 300,000 clones, 75% to 90% found once.

The receptor was isolated from a woman aged 40 to 55 who had recovered from COVID-19. V is TRBV7-9 and J is TRBJ1-2; TRBD1 might be the D (6 bases). The source material was PBMCs or T cells enriched from blood (not recorded which). The CDR3 DNA follows: TGTGCCAGCAGCTCCGGACAGTCTAACTATGGCTACACCTTC. It yields the protein CASSSGQSNYGYTF.